The entry below gives a single T cell receptor (beta chain) sequence along with its context. Produced via immunoSEQ multiplex PCR; TCRdb's table is partial and in-frame only. Found here are some 230,000 clones, 75% to 90% of them singletons; the top ten hold about 3.3%. The ends were cut back, 5 bases at V and 4 bases at J, with 12 bases in the middle. Germline CDR1 MNHEY, CDR2 SMNVEV (reference sequence). This CDR3 has 14 amino acids. This sample is drawn from a study of blood T cell repertoires in COVID-19. Study context: From T cells, B-cell-depleted T cells, or PBMCs came the material, which was cDNA or gDNA.

The participants were between about 18 and 100 years old and came from roughly 25 US areas. This clonotype originated in a woman under 30 in a cohort exposed to, infected with or recovered from COVID-19 (not recorded which). This chain joins TRBV27 and TRBJ1-5; D possibly corresponds to TRBD1 (5 bases). The sample consisted of PBMCs or T cells enriched from blood (not recorded which). DNA for the CDR3: TGTGCCAGCAGTCCCATCCCAGGGAATCAGCCCCAGCATTTT. It codes for CASSPIPGNQPQHF.